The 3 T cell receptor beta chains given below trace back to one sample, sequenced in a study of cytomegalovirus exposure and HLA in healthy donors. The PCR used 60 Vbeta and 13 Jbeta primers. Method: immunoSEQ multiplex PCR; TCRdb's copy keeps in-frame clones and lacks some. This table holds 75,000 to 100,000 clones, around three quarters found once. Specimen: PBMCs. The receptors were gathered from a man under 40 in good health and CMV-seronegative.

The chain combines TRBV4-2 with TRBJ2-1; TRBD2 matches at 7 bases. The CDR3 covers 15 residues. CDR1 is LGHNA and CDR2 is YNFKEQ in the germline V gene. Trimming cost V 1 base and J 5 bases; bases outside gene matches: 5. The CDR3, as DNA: TGTGCCAGCAGCCAAGGGGCTAGCGGTCACAATGAGCAGTTCTTC. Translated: CASSQGASGHNEQFF.

The CDR3 DNA is TGTGCCAGCACCACAAGGGGACAGGGGGGAAAGGCCTACAATGAGCAGTTCTTC. It encodes CASTTRGQGGKAYNEQFF. The rearrangement links TRBV5-6 to TRBJ2-1; 11 nucleotides align to TRBD1. The germline V gene has CDR1 SGHDT and CDR2 YYEEEE. This CDR3 is built from 18 residues. V lost 6 bases to trimming and J lost 2 bases; unmatched junction nucleotides: 13.

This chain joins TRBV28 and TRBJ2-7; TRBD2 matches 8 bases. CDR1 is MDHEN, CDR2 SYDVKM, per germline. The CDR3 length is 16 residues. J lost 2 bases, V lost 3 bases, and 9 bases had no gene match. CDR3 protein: CASSLYPRGGTYEQYF. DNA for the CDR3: TGTGCCAGCAGTTTGTATCCCCGCGGGGGGACCTACGAGCAGTACTTC.